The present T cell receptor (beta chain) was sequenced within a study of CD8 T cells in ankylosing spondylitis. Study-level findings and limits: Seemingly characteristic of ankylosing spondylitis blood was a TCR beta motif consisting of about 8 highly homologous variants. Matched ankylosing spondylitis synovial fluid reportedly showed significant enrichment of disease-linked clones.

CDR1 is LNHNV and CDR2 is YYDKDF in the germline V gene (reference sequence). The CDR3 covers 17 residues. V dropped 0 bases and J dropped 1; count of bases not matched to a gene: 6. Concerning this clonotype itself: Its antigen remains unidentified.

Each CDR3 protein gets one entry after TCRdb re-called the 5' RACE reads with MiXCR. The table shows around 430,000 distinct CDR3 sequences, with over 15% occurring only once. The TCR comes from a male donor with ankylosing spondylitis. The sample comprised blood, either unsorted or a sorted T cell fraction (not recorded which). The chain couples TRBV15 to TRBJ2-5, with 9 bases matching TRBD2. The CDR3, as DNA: TGTGCCACCAGCAGAGATTTGGCTAGCGGGGTCCAAGAGACCCAGTACTTC. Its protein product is CATSRDLASGVQETQYF.